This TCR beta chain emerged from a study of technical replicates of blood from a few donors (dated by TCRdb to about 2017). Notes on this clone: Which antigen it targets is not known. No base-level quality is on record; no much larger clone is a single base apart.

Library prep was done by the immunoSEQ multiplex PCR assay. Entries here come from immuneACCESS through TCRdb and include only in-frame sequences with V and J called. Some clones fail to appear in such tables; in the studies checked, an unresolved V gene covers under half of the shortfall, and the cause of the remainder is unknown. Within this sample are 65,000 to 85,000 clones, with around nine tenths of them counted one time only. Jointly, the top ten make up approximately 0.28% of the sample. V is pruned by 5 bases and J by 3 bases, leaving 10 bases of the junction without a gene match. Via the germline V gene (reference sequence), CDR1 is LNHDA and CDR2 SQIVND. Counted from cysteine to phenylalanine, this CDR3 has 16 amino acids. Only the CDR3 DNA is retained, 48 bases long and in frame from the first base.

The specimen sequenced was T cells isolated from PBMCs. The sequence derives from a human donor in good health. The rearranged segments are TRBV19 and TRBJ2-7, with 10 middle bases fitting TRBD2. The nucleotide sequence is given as TGTGCCAGTAGTCCAGGGACTAGCGAGTATTTCTACGAGCAGTACTTC. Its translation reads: CASSPGTSEYFYEQYF. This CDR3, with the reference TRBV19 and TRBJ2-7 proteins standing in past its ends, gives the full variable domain DGGITQSPKYLFRKEGQNVTLSCEQNLNHDAMYWYRQDPGQGLRLIYYSQIVNDFQKGDIAEGYSVSREKKESFPLTVTSAQKNPTAFYLCASSPGTSEYFYEQYFGPGTRLTVT.